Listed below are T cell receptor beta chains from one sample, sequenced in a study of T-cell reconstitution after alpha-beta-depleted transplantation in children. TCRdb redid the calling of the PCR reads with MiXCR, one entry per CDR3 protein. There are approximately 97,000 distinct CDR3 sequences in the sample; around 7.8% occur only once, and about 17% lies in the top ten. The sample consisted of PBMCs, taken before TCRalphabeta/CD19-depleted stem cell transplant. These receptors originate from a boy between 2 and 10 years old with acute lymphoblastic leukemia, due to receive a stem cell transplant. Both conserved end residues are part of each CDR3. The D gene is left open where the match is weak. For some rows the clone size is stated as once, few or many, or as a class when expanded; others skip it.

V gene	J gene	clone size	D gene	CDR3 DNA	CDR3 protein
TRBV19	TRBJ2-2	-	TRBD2	TGTGCCAGTCAAACGGAGCGTCGGGGGGAGGGGGAGCTGTTTTTT	CASQTERRGEGELFF
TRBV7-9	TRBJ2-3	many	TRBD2	TGTGCCAGCAGCCCGGGACTAGCGGGCGTGGTGCTAGATACGCAGTATTTT	CASSPGLAGVVLDTQYF
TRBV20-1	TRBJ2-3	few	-	TGCAGTGCTACTGGGGCTAGCACAGATACGCAGTATTTT	CSATGASTDTQYF
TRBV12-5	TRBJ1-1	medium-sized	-	TGTGCTAGTGGTTTGTGGGCGGCGAGGTGGGGGAACACTGAAGCTTTCTTT	CASGLWAARWGNTEAFF
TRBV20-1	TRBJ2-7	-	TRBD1	TGCAGTGCTAGAGACTACAGGGGGCGCAGGGCCTACGAGCAGTACTTC	CSARDYRGRRAYEQYF
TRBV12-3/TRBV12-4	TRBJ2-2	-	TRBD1	TGTGCCAGCCGTTGGACAGGGTTGGACACCGGGGAGCTGTTTTTT	CASRWTGLDTGELFF
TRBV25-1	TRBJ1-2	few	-	TGTGCCAGCAGTGACGGGGCGGGCTACACCTTC	CASSDGAGYTF
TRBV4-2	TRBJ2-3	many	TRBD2	TGTGCCAGCAGCCCTCGGAGCGGGGGTATCTCCCGCACAGATACGCAGTATTTT	CASSPRSGGISRTDTQYF
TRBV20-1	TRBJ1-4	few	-	TGCAGTGCTAGATCAGGTCTTAATGAAAAACTGTTTTTT	CSARSGLNEKLFF
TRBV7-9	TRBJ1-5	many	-	TGTGCCAGCGGCAGGACCCTAGGGCCCCAGCATTTT	CASGRTLGPQHF
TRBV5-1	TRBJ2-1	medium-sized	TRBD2	TGCGCCAGCAGAGGGGAGGGATACAATGAGCAGTTCTTC	CASRGEGYNEQFF
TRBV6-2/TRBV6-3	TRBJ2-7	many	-	TGTGCCAGCAGTTACTCGAGCTACGAGCAGTACTTC	CASSYSSYEQYF
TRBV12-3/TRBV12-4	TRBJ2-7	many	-	TGTGCCAGCAGTGCCGGGGGCAGCTCCTACGAGCAGTACTTC	CASSAGGSSYEQYF
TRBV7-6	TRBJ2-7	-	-	TGTGCCAGCAGCTTAGAGGCCGCCTACGAGCAGTACTTC	CASSLEAAYEQYF
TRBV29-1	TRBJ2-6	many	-	TGCAGCGTTGAAAAGGGAGACCCCTCTGGGGCCAACGTCCTGACTTTC	CSVEKGDPSGANVLTF
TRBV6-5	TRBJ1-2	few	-	TGTGCCAGCAGTTACTCACGGGGGCAGAGGGATGGCTACACCTTC	CASSYSRGQRDGYTF
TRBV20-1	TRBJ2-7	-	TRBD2	TGCAGTGCCCCGGCCGGGAGGGCCTACGAGCAGTACTTC	CSAPAGRAYEQYF
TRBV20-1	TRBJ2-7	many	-	TGCAGTGTAACAGCGGATTATAGCTCCTACGAGCAGTACTTC	CSVTADYSSYEQYF
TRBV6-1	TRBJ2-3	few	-	TGTGCCACAAAACAAGGGGGCACAGATACGCAGTATTTT	CATKQGGTDTQYF
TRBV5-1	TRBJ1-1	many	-	TGCGCCAGCAGCCCGGACAGCATGAACACTGAAGCTTTCTTT	CASSPDSMNTEAFF
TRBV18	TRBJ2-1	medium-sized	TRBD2	TGTGCCAGCTCACCTCCTAGCGGACCTCTCAATGAGCAGTTCTTC	CASSPPSGPLNEQFF
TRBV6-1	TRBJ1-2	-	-	TGTGCCAGCAGTAAAGACAGCCTCTACTCGTTTCGTGAACCCTATGGCTACACCTTC	CASSKDSLYSFREPYGYTF
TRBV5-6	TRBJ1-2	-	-	TGTGCCAGCAGCTTAACGGACAGACTTAACTATGGCTACACCTTC	CASSLTDRLNYGYTF
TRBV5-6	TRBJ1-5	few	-	TGTGCCAGCAGCTTGGCCCTTACCCGGGATCAGCCCCAGCATTTT	CASSLALTRDQPQHF
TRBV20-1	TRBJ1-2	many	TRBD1	TGCAGTGCCAGCCCCGGACAGGGTGACGGCTATGGCTACACCTTC	CSASPGQGDGYGYTF
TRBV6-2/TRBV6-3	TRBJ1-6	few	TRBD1	TGTGCCAGCAGGAAGGCCCGGGACAGGGCGAGCTCCTATAATTCACCCCTCCACTTT	CASRKARDRASSYNSPLHF
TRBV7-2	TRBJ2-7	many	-	TGTGCCAGCAGCTCGGGACTTAACCCCCACGAGCAGTACTTC	CASSSGLNPHEQYF
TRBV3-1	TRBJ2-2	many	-	TGTGCCAGCAGCCTTGTTAAGGGGGGGCCTTGGAACGGGGAGCTGTTTTTT	CASSLVKGGPWNGELFF
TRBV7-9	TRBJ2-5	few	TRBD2	TGTGCCAGCAGTGCTACTAGCGGGGAGTACCAAGAGACCCAGTACTTC	CASSATSGEYQETQYF
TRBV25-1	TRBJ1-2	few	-	TGTGCCAGCAGCCCCTGGGCAGGGAACTATGGCTACACCTTC	CASSPWAGNYGYTF
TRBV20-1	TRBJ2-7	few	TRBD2	TGCAGTGCTAGGGGACTACTTGCCTACGAGCAGTACTTC	CSARGLLAYEQYF
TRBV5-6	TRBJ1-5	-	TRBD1	TGTGCCAGCAGCTTCAACAGGGGAGGCGTCAATCAGCCCCAGCATTTT	CASSFNRGGVNQPQHF
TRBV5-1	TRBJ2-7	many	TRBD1	TGCGCCAGCAGCACCGGACAGGGATTAAGCTCCTACGAGCAGTACTTC	CASSTGQGLSSYEQYF
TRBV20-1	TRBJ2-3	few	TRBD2	TGCAGTGCTAGAGACTTACTAGCGGGGGGGGCGAGAGATACGCAGTATTTT	CSARDLLAGGARDTQYF
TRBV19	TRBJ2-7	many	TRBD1	TGTGCCAGTAATACCCTACAGGGGGCGAAACAGTACTTC	CASNTLQGAKQYF
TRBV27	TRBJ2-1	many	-	TGTGCCAGCAGTTTTTTAGGGGGAGGTACCAATGAGCAGTTCTTC	CASSFLGGGTNEQFF